The 9 T cell receptor beta chains reported below all come from one sample, sequenced in a study of T cell repertoires in cytomegalovirus infection. The antigens for these receptors are not known. TCRdb re-analysed the reads in MiXCR, keeping a single row per CDR3 protein. The sample has about 340,000 distinct CDR3 sequences, almost 30% seen once. The sequencing used cultured PBMCs, collected from culture after CMV antigen stimulation. The receptors come from a human donor in good health (CMV status not recorded). Some clones in this sample may be carry-over from other donors' samples.

As DNA, the CDR3 is TGTGCCAGCAGCTTAGGGGGGACCCAGAATGAGCAGTTCTTC. As protein: CASSLGGTQNEQFF. The chain uses TRBV7-3 and TRBJ2-1; a weak D match, TRBD2 (6 bases). This CDR3 has 14 residues. The germline CDR1 and CDR2 sequences are SGHTA and FQGTGA. Trimming took 2 bases from V and 7 from J, leaving 12 bases between them.

This clonotype was recorded a few times. The V and J genes are TRBV6-2 or TRBV6-3 and TRBJ2-1; TRBD2 matches at 7 bases. The V segment lost 3 bases and the J segment 7 bases; nucleotides outside the gene matches: 6. Germline CDR1 is MNHEY and CDR2 is SVGEGT. The CDR3 has 14 residues. The chain's CDR3 is CASSYLAEGNEQFF. The DNA for the CDR3 is TGTGCCAGCAGTTATCTAGCGGAGGGAAATGAGCAGTTCTTC.

This clonotype has only a few counts. V gene TRBV7-4 combines with J gene TRBJ2-3; TRBD2 aligns across 13 bases. The junction had 9 bases not matched to a gene; V was cut back by 1 base and J by 5 bases. CDR3 length: 18 amino acids. Per the germline V gene, CDR1 is SGHVT and CDR2 is SQSDAQ. CDR3 amino acids: CASSLEGLAGACVDTQYF. The CDR3 DNA follows: TGTGCCAGCAGCTTAGAAGGACTAGCGGGGGCCTGCGTAGATACGCAGTATTTT.

The chain carries TRBV5-1 and TRBJ1-1, with D maybe TRBD1 (6 bases). V was trimmed by 4 bases and J by 3 bases, leaving 16 bases between them. The CDR3 has 15 amino acids. In germline, CDR1 is SGHRS, CDR2 YFSETQ. The CDR3 protein is CASSPLTTGHTEAFF. Here the CDR3 DNA reads TGCGCCAGCAGCCCACTCACGACAGGCCACACTGAAGCTTTCTTT.

The rearrangement uses TRBV4-1 and TRBJ1-4; D gene unclear. With 1 base removed from V and 8 bases from J, the gap between germline ends came to 11 bases. This CDR3 has 14 amino acids. Germline V CDR1 and CDR2: MGHRA, YSYEKL. CDR3 amino acids: CASSQVLPGEKLFF. CDR3 nucleotide sequence: TGCGCCAGCAGCCAAGTATTGCCCGGCGAAAAACTGTTTTTT.

This clonotype was counted many times. V and J are TRBV25-1 and TRBJ2-5, with D perhaps matching TRBD1 (5 bases). Germline CDR1 reads MGHDK; CDR2 reads SYGVNS. V shed 2 bases and J shed 5 bases, with 9 bases lying between them. The CDR3 extends over 13 amino acids. CDR3 residues: CASSEAGSETQYF. CDR3 bases: TGTGCCAGCAGTGAAGCAGGGTCGGAGACCCAGTACTTC.

This clonotype was observed a handful of times. The V gene is TRBV7-9, the J gene TRBJ2-3; TRBD2 aligns across 8 bases. CDR1 is SEHNR and CDR2 is FQNEAQ in the germline V gene (reference sequence). The junction had 3 bases not matched to a gene; V was cut back by 3 bases and J by 1 base. This CDR3 contains 15 residues. This chain's CDR3 is CASSFPAGGTDTQYF. CDR3 coding DNA: TGTGCCAGCAGCTTCCCAGCGGGGGGCACAGATACGCAGTATTTT.

This clonotype occurred a few times. The rearrangement joins TRBV4-1 to TRBJ2-1; D remains ambiguous. Trimming cost V 0 bases and J 7 bases, with 13 bases left between them. This CDR3 contains 15 residues. Germline CDR1 reads MGHRA; CDR2 reads YSYEKL. Here the CDR3 reads CASSQETPQSNEQFF. The CDR3 DNA reads TGCGCCAGCAGCCAAGAAACACCCCAGAGTAATGAGCAGTTCTTC.

The V and J genes are TRBV12-3 or TRBV12-4 and TRBJ2-7; a possible D gene is TRBD1 (5 bases). The CDR3 extends over 13 amino acids. V shed 3 bases and J shed 2 bases, with 8 bases lying between them. Written as DNA, the CDR3 is TGTGCCAGCAGTTTTCAGGGCACCTACGAGCAGTACTTC. Its protein product is CASSFQGTYEQYF.